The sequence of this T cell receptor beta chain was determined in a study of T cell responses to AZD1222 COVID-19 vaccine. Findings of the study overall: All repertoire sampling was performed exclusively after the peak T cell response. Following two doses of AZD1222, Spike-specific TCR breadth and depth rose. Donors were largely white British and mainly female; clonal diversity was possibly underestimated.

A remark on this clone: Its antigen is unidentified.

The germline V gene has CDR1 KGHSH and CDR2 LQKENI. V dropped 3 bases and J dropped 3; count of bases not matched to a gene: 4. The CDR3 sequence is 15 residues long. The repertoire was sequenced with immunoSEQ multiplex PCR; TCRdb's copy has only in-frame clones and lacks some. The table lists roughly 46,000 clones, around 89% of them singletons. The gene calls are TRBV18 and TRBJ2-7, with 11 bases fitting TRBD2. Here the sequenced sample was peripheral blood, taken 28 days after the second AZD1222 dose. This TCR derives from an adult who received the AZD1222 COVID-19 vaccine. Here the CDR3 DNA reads TGTGCCAGCTCACCGGGCCTAGCGGGAGGCTACGAGCAGTACTTC. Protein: CASSPGLAGGYEQYF. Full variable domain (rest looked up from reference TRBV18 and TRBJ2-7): NAGVMQNPRHLVRRRGQEARLRCSPMKGHSHVYWYRQLPEEGLKFMVYLQKENIIDESGMPKERFSAEFPKEGPSILRIQQVVRGDSAAYFCASSPGLAGGYEQYFGPGTRLTVT.